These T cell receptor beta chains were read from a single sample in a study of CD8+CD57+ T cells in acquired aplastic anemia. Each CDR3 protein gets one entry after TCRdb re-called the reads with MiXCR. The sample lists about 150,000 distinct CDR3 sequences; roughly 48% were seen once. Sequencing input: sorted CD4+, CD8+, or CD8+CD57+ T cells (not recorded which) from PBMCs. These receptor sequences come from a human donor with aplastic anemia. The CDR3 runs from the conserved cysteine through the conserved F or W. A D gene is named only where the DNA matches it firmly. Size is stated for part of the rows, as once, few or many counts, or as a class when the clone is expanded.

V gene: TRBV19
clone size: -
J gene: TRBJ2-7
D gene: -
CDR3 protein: CASSIGTGVSSYEQYF
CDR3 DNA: TGTGCCAGTAGTATCGGTACGGGGGTGAGCTCCTACGAGCAGTACTTC

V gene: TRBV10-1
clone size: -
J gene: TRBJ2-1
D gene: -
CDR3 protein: CASSVDAVDEQFF
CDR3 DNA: TGCGCCAGCAGTGTTGACGCGGTGGATGAGCAGTTCTTC

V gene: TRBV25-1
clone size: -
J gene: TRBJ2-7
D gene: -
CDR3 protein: CASSARRWSSYEQYF
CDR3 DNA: TGTGCCAGCAGTGCTAGGAGGTGGAGCTCCTACGAGCAGTACTTC

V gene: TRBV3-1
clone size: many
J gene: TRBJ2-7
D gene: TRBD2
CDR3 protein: CASSHSGSYEQYF
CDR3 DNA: TGTGCCAGCAGCCATAGCGGGAGCTACGAGCAGTACTTC

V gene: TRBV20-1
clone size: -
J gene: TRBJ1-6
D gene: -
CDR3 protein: CSARDWRGSSPLHF
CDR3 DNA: TGCAGTGCTAGAGATTGGCGGGGCAGTTCACCCCTCCACTTT

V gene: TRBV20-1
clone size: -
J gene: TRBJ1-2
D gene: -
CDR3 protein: CSARQDGRYGYTF
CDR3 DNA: TGCAGTGCTAGACAGGACGGGAGATATGGCTACACCTTC

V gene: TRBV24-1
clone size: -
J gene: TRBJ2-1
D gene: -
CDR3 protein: CATSGAYNEQFF
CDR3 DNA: TGTGCCACCAGCGGGGCCTACAATGAGCAGTTCTTC

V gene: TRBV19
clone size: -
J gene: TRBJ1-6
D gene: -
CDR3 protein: CASRDSLGSPLHF
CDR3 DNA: TGTGCCAGTAGGGACTCCTTGGGGTCACCCCTCCACTTT

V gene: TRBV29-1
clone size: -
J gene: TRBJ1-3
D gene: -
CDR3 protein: CSVDLREGNTIYF
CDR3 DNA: TGCAGCGTGGACCTCAGGGAGGGAAACACCATATATTTT

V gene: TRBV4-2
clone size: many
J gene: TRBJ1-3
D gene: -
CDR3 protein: CASSQGSGDGNTIYF
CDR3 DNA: TGTGCCAGCAGCCAAGGGTCAGGAGATGGAAACACCATATATTTT

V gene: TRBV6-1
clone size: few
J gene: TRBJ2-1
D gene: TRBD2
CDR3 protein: CASSGGGSGSSYNEQFF
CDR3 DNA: TGTGCCAGCAGTGGGGGAGGTAGCGGGAGCTCCTACAATGAGCAGTTCTTC

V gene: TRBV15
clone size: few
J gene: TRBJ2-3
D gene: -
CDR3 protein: CATSRDGVESTDTQYF
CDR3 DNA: TGTGCCACCAGCAGAGATGGGGTAGAAAGCACAGATACGCAGTATTTT

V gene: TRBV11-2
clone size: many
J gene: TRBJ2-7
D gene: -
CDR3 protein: CASSTNYGEWGEQYF
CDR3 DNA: TGTGCCAGCAGCACAAATTACGGGGAGTGGGGCGAGCAGTACTTC

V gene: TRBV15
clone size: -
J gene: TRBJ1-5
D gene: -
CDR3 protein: CATSGIVARGDTQHF
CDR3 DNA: TGTGCCACCAGCGGTATCGTAGCGAGAGGAGATACGCAGCATTTT

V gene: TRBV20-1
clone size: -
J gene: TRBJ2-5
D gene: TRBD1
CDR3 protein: CSADRVQETQYF
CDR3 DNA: TGCAGCGCCGACAGGGTCCAAGAGACCCAGTACTTC

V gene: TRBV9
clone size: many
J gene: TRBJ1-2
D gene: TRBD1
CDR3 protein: CASSGWTGTNYGYTF
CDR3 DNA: TGTGCCAGCAGCGGATGGACAGGGACTAACTATGGCTACACCTTC

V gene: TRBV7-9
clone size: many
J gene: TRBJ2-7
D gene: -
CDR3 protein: CASSSSGFEQYF
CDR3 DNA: TGTGCCAGCAGCTCCTCCGGGTTTGAGCAGTACTTC

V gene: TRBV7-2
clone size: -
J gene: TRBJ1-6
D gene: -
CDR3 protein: CASSFWRDDSPLHF
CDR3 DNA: TGTGCCAGCAGCTTCTGGAGGGACGATTCACCCCTCCACTTT

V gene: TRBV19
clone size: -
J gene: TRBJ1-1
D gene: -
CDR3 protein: CASSIKENTEAFF
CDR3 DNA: TGTGCCAGTAGTATTAAGGAGAACACTGAAGCTTTCTTT

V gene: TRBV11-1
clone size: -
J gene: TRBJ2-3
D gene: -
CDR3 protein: CASSGGAGRRTDTQYF
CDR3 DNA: TGTGCCAGCAGCGGAGGGGCGGGAAGGAGGACAGATACGCAGTATTTT

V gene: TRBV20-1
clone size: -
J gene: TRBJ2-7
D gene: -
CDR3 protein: CSAPGDNSYEQYF
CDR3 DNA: TGCAGTGCTCCTGGGGACAACTCCTACGAGCAGTACTTC

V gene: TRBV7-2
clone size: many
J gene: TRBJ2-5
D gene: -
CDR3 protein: CASSSIQGRETQYF
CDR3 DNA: TGTGCCAGCAGCTCCATACAAGGCAGAGAGACCCAGTACTTC

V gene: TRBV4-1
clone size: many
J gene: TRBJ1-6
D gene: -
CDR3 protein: CASSQDPDSPLHF
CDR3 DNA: TGCGCCAGCAGCCAAGATCCGGACTCACCCCTCCACTTT

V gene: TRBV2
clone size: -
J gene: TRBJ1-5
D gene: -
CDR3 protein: CASSDGPANYQPQHF
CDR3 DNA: TGTGCCAGCAGTGATGGGCCAGCCAATTATCAGCCCCAGCATTTT

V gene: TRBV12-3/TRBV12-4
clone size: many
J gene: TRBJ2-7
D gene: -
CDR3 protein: CASSLEPDLGNKQYF
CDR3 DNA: TGTGCCAGCAGTTTAGAACCGGACCTCGGGAACAAGCAGTACTTC

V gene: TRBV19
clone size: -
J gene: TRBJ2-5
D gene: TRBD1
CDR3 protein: CASGQGALKETQYF
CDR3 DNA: TGTGCCAGTGGACAGGGGGCCTTAAAAGAGACCCAGTACTTC

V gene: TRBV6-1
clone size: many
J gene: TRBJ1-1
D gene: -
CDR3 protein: CASWGAPTNTEAFF
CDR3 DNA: TGTGCCAGCTGGGGGGCGCCGACGAACACTGAAGCTTTCTTT

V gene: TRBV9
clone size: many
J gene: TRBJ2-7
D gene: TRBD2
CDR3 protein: CASSPAASGRTYEQYF
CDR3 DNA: TGTGCCAGCAGCCCGGCGGCTAGCGGGAGGACCTACGAGCAGTACTTC

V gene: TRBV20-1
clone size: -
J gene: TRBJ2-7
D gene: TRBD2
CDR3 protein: CSARDIAGAAAEQYF
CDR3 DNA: TGCAGTGCTAGAGATATAGCGGGAGCCGCCGCCGAGCAGTACTTC

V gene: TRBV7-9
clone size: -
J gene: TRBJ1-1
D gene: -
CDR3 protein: CASSSNRVNTEAFF
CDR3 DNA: TGTGCCAGCAGCTCGAACAGAGTAAACACTGAAGCTTTCTTT

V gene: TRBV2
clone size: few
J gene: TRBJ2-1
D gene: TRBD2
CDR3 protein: CARTRTSGYNEQFF
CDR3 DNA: TGTGCCCGAACGAGGACTAGCGGCTACAATGAGCAGTTCTTC

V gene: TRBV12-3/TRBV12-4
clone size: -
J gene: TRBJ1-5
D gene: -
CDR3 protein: CASSLNGNSNQPQHF
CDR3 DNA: TGTGCCAGCAGTTTAAACGGGAATAGCAATCAGCCCCAGCATTTT

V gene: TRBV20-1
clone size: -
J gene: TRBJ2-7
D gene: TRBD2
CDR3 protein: CSARDHSGGSYEQYF
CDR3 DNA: TGCAGTGCTAGGGACCATAGCGGGGGCTCCTACGAGCAGTACTTC

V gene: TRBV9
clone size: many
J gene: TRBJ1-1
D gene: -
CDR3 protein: CASRGVNTEAFF
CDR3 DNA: TGTGCCAGCCGGGGGGTTAACACTGAAGCTTTCTTT

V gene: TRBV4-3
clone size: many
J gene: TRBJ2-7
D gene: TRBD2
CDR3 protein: CASSQAGLAVYEQYF
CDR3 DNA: TGCGCCAGCAGCCAAGCGGGACTAGCGGTCTACGAGCAGTACTTC

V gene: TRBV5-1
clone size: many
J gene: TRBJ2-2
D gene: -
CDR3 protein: CASSLTGTGTGELFF
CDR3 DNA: TGCGCCAGCAGCCTGACAGGAACGGGGACCGGGGAGCTGTTTTTT

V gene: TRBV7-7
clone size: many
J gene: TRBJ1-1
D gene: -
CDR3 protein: CASSFNEESEAFF
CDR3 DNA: TGTGCTAGCAGCTTTAATGAGGAGAGTGAAGCTTTCTTT

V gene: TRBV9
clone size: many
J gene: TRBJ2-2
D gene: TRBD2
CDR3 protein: CASSVGGLAGGPVTGELFF
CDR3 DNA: TGTGCCAGCAGCGTAGGGGGACTAGCGGGAGGGCCGGTCACCGGGGAGCTGTTTTTT

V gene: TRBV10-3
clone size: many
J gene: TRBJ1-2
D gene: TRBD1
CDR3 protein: CAIMGQTYGYTF
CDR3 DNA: TGTGCCATCATGGGACAGACCTATGGCTACACCTTC

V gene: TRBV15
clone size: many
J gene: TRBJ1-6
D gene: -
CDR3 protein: CATSRAVSYSYNSPLHF
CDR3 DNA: TGTGCCACCAGCAGAGCTGTCAGCTACTCCTATAATTCACCCCTCCACTTT

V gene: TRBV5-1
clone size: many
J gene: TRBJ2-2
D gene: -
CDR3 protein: CASSWVSNTGELFF
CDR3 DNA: TGCGCCAGCAGCTGGGTGAGCAACACCGGGGAGCTGTTTTTT

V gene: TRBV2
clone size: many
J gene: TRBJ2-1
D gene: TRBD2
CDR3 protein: CASRTGTSPYNEQFF
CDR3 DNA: TGTGCCAGCCGAACCGGGACTAGCCCCTACAATGAGCAGTTCTTC

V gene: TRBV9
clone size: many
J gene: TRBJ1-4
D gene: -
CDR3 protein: CASSVDEENEKLFF
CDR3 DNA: TGTGCCAGCAGCGTAGACGAGGAAAATGAAAAACTGTTTTTT

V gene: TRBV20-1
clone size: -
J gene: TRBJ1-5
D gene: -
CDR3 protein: CSARDGGSIQPQHF
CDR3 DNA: TGCAGTGCTAGAGATGGGGGATCCATCCAGCCCCAGCATTTT

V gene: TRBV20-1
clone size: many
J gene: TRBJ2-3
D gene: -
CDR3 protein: CSAGLEGFPTDTQYF
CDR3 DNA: TGCAGTGCGGGCCTGGAGGGGTTCCCCACAGATACGCAGTATTTT

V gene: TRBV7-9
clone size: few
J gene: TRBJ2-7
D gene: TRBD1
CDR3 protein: CASSYQGQGYEQYF
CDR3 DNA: TGTGCCAGCAGCTACCAAGGACAGGGCTACGAGCAGTACTTC

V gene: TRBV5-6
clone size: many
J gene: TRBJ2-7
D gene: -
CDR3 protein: CASSFQGGTGEQYF
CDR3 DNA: TGTGCCAGCAGCTTCCAAGGGGGAACGGGGGAGCAGTACTTC

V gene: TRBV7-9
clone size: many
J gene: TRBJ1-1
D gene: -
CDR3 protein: CASSLALLSKLMNTEAFF
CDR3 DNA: TGTGCCAGCAGCTTAGCGCTTCTGTCCAAGCTTATGAACACTGAAGCTTTCTTT

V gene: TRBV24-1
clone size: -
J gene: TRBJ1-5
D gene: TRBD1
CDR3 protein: CATRDRDSNQPQHF
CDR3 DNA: TGTGCCACCCGTGACAGGGATAGCAATCAGCCCCAGCATTTT

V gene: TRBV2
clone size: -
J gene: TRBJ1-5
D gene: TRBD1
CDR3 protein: CASDHYGTGDEPQHF
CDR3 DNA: TGTGCCAGCGACCATTACGGGACAGGGGACGAGCCCCAGCATTTT

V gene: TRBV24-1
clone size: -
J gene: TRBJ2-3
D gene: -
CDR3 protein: CATSGLGTDTQYF
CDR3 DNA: TGTGCCACCAGTGGACTAGGGACAGATACGCAGTATTTT

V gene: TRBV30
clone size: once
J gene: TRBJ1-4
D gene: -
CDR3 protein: CAWSVWSEKLFF
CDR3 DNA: TGTGCCTGGAGTGTATGGTCGGAAAAACTGTTTTTT

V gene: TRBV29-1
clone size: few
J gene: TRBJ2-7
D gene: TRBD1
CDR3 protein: CSVWGQGYEQYF
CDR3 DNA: TGCAGCGTTTGGGGACAGGGATACGAGCAGTACTTC

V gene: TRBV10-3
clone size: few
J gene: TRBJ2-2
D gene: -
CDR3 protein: CAISGGTGELFF
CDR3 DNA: TGTGCCATCAGCGGGGGAACCGGGGAGCTGTTTTTT

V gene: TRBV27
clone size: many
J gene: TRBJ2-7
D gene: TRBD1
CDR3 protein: CASSLTGSYEQYF
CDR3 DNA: TGTGCCAGCAGTTTGACAGGGTCCTACGAGCAGTACTTC